These T cell receptor beta chains were read from a single sample in a study of beta chain features in type 1 diabetes. Libraries were prepared by immunoSEQ multiplex PCR; TCRdb keeps only in-frame clonotypes and omits some of them. Of 200,000 to 250,000 clones listed, more than 15% were seen once; the top ten hold 0.07% to 0.095%. The sequencing sample was made of naive CD4+ T cells from blood. The source of these receptors is a man younger than 45 with type 1 diabetes. Both conserved end residues are part of each CDR3. D genes are given only for firm matches. Clone sizes are given selectively: once, few, many, or a class where the clone is expanded.

v_gene	j_gene	abundance	d_gene	CDR3nt	CDR3aa
TRBV23-1	TRBJ2-7	-	-	TGCGCCAGCAGTCAATCTAGGGTCTACGAGCAGTACTTC	CASSQSRVYEQYF
TRBV27	TRBJ2-5	-	-	TGTGCCAGCAGTTCCCCCGGGGGACGGGAGACCCAGTACTTC	CASSSPGGRETQYF
TRBV30	TRBJ2-1	few	TRBD1	TGTGCCTGGACCCGGACAGGGGCGAGATACAATGAGCAGTTCTTC	CAWTRTGARYNEQFF
TRBV30	TRBJ1-1	few	TRBD1	TGTGCCTGGCACAGGGGGAACACTGAAGCTTTCTTT	CAWHRGNTEAFF
TRBV15	TRBJ2-5	-	-	TGTGCCACCAGCAGAGATCGCGGGGCCCAAGAGACCCAGTACTTC	CATSRDRGAQETQYF
TRBV7-9	TRBJ2-3	once	TRBD2	TGTGCCAGCAGCCCAACTAGCGGGAGGGCCCCAGATACGCAGTATTTT	CASSPTSGRAPDTQYF
TRBV28	TRBJ2-4	-	-	TGTGCCAGCAGTTTAACACTAAAGCAGTACTTC	CASSLTLKQYF
TRBV5-6	TRBJ2-1	few	-	TGTGCCAGCAGCTTGGTGCAGGTATCCGCTTACAATGAGCAGTTCTTC	CASSLVQVSAYNEQFF
TRBV18	TRBJ2-7	-	-	TGTGCCAGCTCCCCACCTTCGGGACACGAGCAGTACTTC	CASSPPSGHEQYF
TRBV29-1	TRBJ2-6	few	-	TGCAGCGTTTATGTCTCTGGGGCCAACGTCCTGACTTTC	CSVYVSGANVLTF